These 8 T cell receptor beta chains came from one sample sequenced in a study of metastatic and nonmetastatic thyroid tumors. TCRdb recomputed clones from the PCR reads via MiXCR. The table has about 69,000 clones, approximately 15% seen once. Among the patients, none had received any treatment before thyroid surgery. The sample taken for sequencing was blood. The receptor set was obtained from a male donor with papillary thyroid cancer or a benign thyroid nodule (not recorded which). Some clones in this sample may be carry-over from other donors' samples.

This clone was found many times. The chain is built from TRBV9 and TRBJ2-3; 11 bases map to TRBD2. This CDR3 spans 18 amino acids. V gave up 1 base and J gave up 7 bases; unmatched junction bases: 14. In germline, CDR1 is SGDLS, CDR2 YYNGEE. In nucleotides, the CDR3 is TGTGCCAGCAGCGTATCGATTGGGGCTAGCGGGAGGAGGAATACGCAGTATTTT. This codes for CASSVSIGASGRRNTQYF.

This clone was seen many times. The J gene is TRBJ1-1, the V gene TRBV2; TRBD1 agrees at 9 bases. Unmatched junction bases numbered 7, after V lost 6 bases and J lost 2 bases. The V gene's germline CDR1 is SNHLY and CDR2 FYNNEI. The CDR3 consists of 15 residues. CDR3 bases: TGTGCCAGCAGAGACCGGACAGGGGCAAACACTGAAGCTTTCTTT. This translates into CASRDRTGANTEAFF.

This clone was detected only a few times. Since a much larger clone is just one base distant, this may be a read error. The J gene is TRBJ2-7, the V gene TRBV9; no reliable D call. Germline V gene data show CDR1 as SGDLS and CDR2 as YYNGEE. The CDR3 loop spans 13 amino acids. Trimming left V 3 bases short and J 12 bases short, with 19 bases between. CDR3 DNA sequence: TGTGCCAGCAGCGCGTTAGTATCCAGCCGTCGGTACTTC. It codes for CASSALVSSRRYF.

The rearrangement joins TRBV15 to TRBJ2-7; 9 nucleotides align to TRBD2. Losses at the gene ends were 1 base for V and 3 bases for J; bases not matched to a gene: 10. The CDR3 is made up of 17 amino acids. In germline, CDR1 is LNHNV, CDR2 YYDKDF (reference sequence). The CDR3 here is CATSRGTRAGGVYEQYF. As DNA, the CDR3 is TGTGCCACCAGCAGAGGGACCCGAGCGGGAGGAGTCTACGAGCAGTACTTC. Using reference TRBV15 and TRBJ2-7 for the parts outside the CDR3, the full variable domain is DAMVIQNPRYQVTQFGKPVTLSCSQTLNHNVMYWYQQKSSQAPKLLFHYYDKDFNNEADTPDNFQSRRPNTSFCFLDIRSPGLGDTAMYLCATSRGTRAGGVYEQYFGPGTRLTVT.

To note about this clone: One end of the junction varies from germline; a read error may be responsible. The chain combines TRBV20-1 with TRBJ2-7, with D uncertain. Per germline, CDR1 DFQATT and CDR2 SNEGSKA (reference sequence). CDR3 size: 12 residues. The CDR3 coding sequence is TGCAGTGCTAGAGAGGGTATTTCCGAGCAGTGCTTC. Its protein is CSAREGISEQCF.

The rearrangement uses TRBV6-1 and TRBJ2-2; TRBD1 is a possible D gene (6 bases). Trimming removed 2 bases at V and 3 bases at J, with 13 bases between. The CDR3 loop spans 16 amino acids. The germline gives CDR1 MNHNS, CDR2 SASEGT. The CDR3 region has the DNA TGTGCCAGCAGTGAATTTGAGAGGGGGTACACCGGGGAGCTGTTTTTT. This encodes CASSEFERGYTGELFF.

Points on this clone: The same CDR3 can be traced to other DNA sequences in this sample. The J gene is TRBJ1-1, the V gene TRBV5-1, with D maybe TRBD1 (6 bases). Trimming took off 4 bases at V and 0 bases at J, with 19 bases between the two ends. Germline V gives CDR1 SGHRS, CDR2 YFSETQ. The CDR3 consists of 17 residues. CDR3 nucleotide sequence: TGCGCCAGCAGCCCCCGTGGGGGGGCAAGGGTGAACACTGAAGCTTTCTTT. It codes for CASSPRGGARVNTEAFF.

This clone was counted at least ten times. V and J are TRBV20-1 and TRBJ2-1; D is undetermined. CDR3 length: 11 residues. The germline V and J ends were trimmed by 3 bases and 5 bases, with 5 bases remaining between them. Germline CDR1 DFQATT, CDR2 SNEGSKA (reference sequence). The CDR3 loop reads CSASLNNEQFF. CDR3 nucleotides: TGCAGTGCTAGCCTGAACAATGAGCAGTTCTTC.